Presented here are 7 T cell receptor beta chains from one specimen sequenced in a study of cytomegalovirus exposure and HLA in healthy donors. The PCR ran on 60 Vbeta and 13 Jbeta primers. Data came from immunoSEQ multiplex PCR; TCRdb stores just in-frame clones and leaves some out. The repertoire includes some 210,000 clones, roughly 73% of them detected once, and 2% to 2.5% sits in the top ten. The sequencing sample was made of PBMCs. Every receptor here comes from a woman aged 25-40 years in good health and CMV-seropositive.

The genes are TRBV2 and TRBJ2-4; 8 bases fit TRBD2. Germline V gene lookup returns CDR1 SNHLY and CDR2 FYNNEI. Trimming at V came to 6 bases and at J to 3 bases, leaving 7 bases not matched to a gene. CDR3 length: 15 amino acids. CDR3 DNA sequence: TGTGCCAGCAGGGGGCCGGGACTAGGCAAAAACATTCAGTACTTC. It specifies CASRGPGLGKNIQYF.

The chain is built from TRBV19 and TRBJ1-5; D is undetermined. The CDR3 is made up of 13 amino acids. The germline V and J ends were trimmed by 7 bases and 5 bases, with 12 bases remaining between them. The germline CDR1 and CDR2 sequences are LNHDA and SQIVND (reference sequence). CDR3 DNA sequence: TGTGCCAGTACTGCCGCTAATTATCAGCCCCAGCATTTT. This codes for CASTAANYQPQHF.

This sequence joins TRBV11-3 and TRBJ2-7; TRBD1 might be the D (5 bases). Germline CDR1 SGHNT, CDR2 YENEEA. This CDR3 is built from 11 residues. Trimming left V 5 bases short and J 9 bases short, with 11 bases between. The CDR3 sequence is CASSAPRGQYF. In nucleotides, the CDR3 is TGTGCCAGCAGCGCCCCTAGGGGGCAGTACTTC.

The count of this clone is one. V is TRBV7-7 and J is TRBJ2-3, with 11 bases identical to TRBD2. V lost 3 bases and J lost 6; bases outside the gene matches: 2. The CDR3 consists of 14 residues. Germline CDR1 is SSHAT and CDR2 is FNYEAQ (reference sequence). Written as DNA, the CDR3 is TGTGCCAGCAGCTTGGGACTAGCGGCTGATACGCAGTATTTT. The encoded protein is CASSLGLAADTQYF.

On this clone: This same CDR3 is encoded by further DNA sequences in the sample. The chain carries TRBV7-2 and TRBJ1-1; D gene ambiguous. CDR1 and CDR2 (germline): SGHTA, FQGNSA. This CDR3 spans 13 amino acids. Trimming took off 2 bases at V and 1 base at J, with 5 bases between the two ends. The CDR3 sequence: CASSLSRNTEAFF. As DNA, the CDR3 is TGTGCCAGCAGCTTATCCAGGAACACTGAAGCTTTCTTT. Full variable domain (outside the CDR3, taken from reference TRBV7-2 and TRBJ1-1): GAGVSQSPSNKVTEKGKDVELRCDPISGHTALYWYRQSLGQGLEFLIYFQGNSAPDKSGLPSDRFSAERTGGSVSTLTIQRTQQEDSAVYLCASSLSRNTEAFFGQGTRLTVV.

This chain connects TRBV4-1 to TRBJ1-6; 7 bases agree with TRBD1. J lost 7 bases, V lost 6 bases, and 12 bases had no gene match. The germline V gene encodes CDR1 MGHRA and CDR2 YSYEKL. The CDR3 loop spans 16 amino acids. The CDR3 DNA reads as TGCGCCAGCAGAAACGTCCCGGGACAGAGAAATTCACCCCTCCACTTT. Its translation: CASRNVPGQRNSPLHF.

About this clone itself: Other nucleotide sequences in the sample specify the same CDR3. This chain connects TRBV28 to TRBJ1-2; 7 positions agree with TRBD1. The trim removed 5 bases at V and 4 bases at J, leaving 1 base unmatched. The CDR3 has 12 amino acids. Germline V CDR1 and CDR2: MDHEN, SYDVKM. CDR3 sequence reads: CASSRQGYGYTF. CDR3 sequence (DNA): TGTGCCAGCAGTAGACAGGGCTATGGCTACACCTTC.